The 2 T cell receptor beta chains below come from one sample, sequenced in a study of shared clonotypes between healthy human individuals. Here immunoSEQ multiplex PCR was the method, and the copy in TCRdb shows in-frame clones only, minus some. The sample contains some 2,400,000 clones, about 94% of which appear only once. Specimen: naive CD4+ T cells sorted from blood. As to subset: CD45RA+ positively selected. Source of these receptors: a man between 18 and 35 years old in good health.

In regard to this clone: This sample includes further DNA sequences coding for the same CDR3. This chain joins TRBV20-1 and TRBJ2-3; D not certain. Trimming left V 2 bases short and J 6 bases short, with 3 bases between. The CDR3 runs to 10 residues. In germline, CDR1 is DFQATT, CDR2 SNEGSKA (reference sequence). The CDR3, as DNA: TGCAGTGCTAGACGGGATACGCAGTATTTT. Translation: CSARRDTQYF.

This chain links TRBV30 with TRBJ1-4; the match to TRBD1 covers 7 bases. The CDR3 extends over 14 amino acids. The germline CDR1 and CDR2 sequences are GTSNPN and SVGIG (reference sequence). Unmatched junction bases numbered 10, after V lost 2 bases and J lost 10 bases. CDR3 amino acids: CAWSTGTAYGKLFF. CDR3 DNA sequence: TGTGCCTGGAGTACCGGGACAGCATACGGAAAACTGTTTTTT.